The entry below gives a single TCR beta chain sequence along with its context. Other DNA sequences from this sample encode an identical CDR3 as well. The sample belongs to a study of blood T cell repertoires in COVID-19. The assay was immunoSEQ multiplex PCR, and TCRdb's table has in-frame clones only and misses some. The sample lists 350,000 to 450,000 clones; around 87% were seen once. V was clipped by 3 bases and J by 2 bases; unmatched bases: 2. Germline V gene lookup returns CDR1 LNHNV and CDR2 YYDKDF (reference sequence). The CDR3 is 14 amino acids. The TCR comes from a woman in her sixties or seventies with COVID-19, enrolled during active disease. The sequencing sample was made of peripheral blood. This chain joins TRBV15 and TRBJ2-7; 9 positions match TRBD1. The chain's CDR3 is CATSRDRGPYEQYF. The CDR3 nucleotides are TGTGCCACCAGCAGGGACAGGGGCCCCTACGAGCAGTACTTC.